This T cell receptor beta chain came from a study of beta chain features in type 1 diabetes. Study-level findings and limits: A potential PCR bias toward shorter templates would be equal in patient and control samples. At VDJ recombination sites, type 1 diabetes patients had fewer insertions and more deleted nucleotides.

What was sequenced were expressed TCRB transcripts, since all of the isolated RNA had been reverse transcribed. Using immunoSEQ multiplex PCR, the repertoire was profiled, and TCRdb retains in-frame clones only, with some absent. The sample lists some 220,000 clones, about a tenth occurring once. This clone was seen a few times. What it binds is not known. V dropped 7 bases and J dropped 4; count of bases not matched to a gene: 10. The CDR3 sequence is 13 residues long. The germline CDR1 and CDR2 sequences are SQVTM and ANQGSEA. Source material: central memory CD4+ T cells from blood. The clonotype comes from a man aged 18 to 30 in good health. The V call is TRBV29-1, the J call TRBJ2-7, with 7 bases matching TRBD2. CDR3 in amino acids: CSATASGPYEQYF. CDR3 coding DNA: TGCAGCGCTACCGCTAGCGGTCCTTACGAGCAGTACTTC.